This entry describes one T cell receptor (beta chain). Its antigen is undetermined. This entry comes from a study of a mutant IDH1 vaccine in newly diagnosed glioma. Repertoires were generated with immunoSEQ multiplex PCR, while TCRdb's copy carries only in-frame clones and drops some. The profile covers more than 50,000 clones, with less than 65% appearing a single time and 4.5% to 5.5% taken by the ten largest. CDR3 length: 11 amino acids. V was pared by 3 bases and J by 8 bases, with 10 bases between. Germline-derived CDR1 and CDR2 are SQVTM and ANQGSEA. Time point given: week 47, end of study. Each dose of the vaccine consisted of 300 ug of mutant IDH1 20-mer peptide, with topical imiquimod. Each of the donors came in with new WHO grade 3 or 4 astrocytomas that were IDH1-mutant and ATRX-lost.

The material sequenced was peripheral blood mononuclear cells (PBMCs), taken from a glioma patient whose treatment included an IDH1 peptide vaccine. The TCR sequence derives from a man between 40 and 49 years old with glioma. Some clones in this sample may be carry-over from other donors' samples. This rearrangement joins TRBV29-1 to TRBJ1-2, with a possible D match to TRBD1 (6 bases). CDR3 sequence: CSVEGGRGYTF. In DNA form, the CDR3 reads TGCAGCGTTGAGGGGGGGCGCGGCTACACCTTC.